A selection of T cell receptor beta chains follows, all from one sample in a study of CD8+ T cells in alopecia areata. Assay: immunoSEQ multiplex PCR; the TCRdb copy retains only in-frame clones and omits some. In the table there are about 150,000 clones, nearly 55% of which are singletons. This specimen consisted of CD8+ T cells sorted from blood, obtained at week 4, from a patient treated with tofacitinib. These receptors came from a human donor with alopecia areata. CDR3s include the opening cysteine and the closing phenylalanine or tryptophan. The order of the fields is J gene, V gene, CDR3 protein.

TRBJ2-7 TRBV5-1 CASSSPDRYEQYF
TRBJ2-2 TRBV5-1 CASSTRSGPTGELFF
TRBJ1-1 TRBV7-8 CASSGLTGIGTEAFF
TRBJ1-1 TRBV4-1 CASSTGEGTEAFF
TRBJ2-5 TRBV4-1 CASSQVLGAGETQYF
TRBJ2-7 TRBV6-5 CASSFSTSLYEQYF
TRBJ2-7 TRBV7-9 CASSSPKATYEQYF
TRBJ1-5 TRBV12-5 CASGSLDRVGQPQHF
TRBJ2-1 TRBV19 CASSGGAYNEQFF
TRBJ2-7 TRBV5-1 CASSLWDSYEQYF
TRBJ2-1 TRBV19 CASSTRAQFNEQFF
TRBJ2-7 TRBV27 CASSLSTGTLNYEQYF
TRBJ2-7 TRBV5-4 CASSLGTYEQYF
TRBJ2-3 TRBV7-9 CASSWASEDTQYF
TRBJ2-6 TRBV25-1 CASSALKGDSGANVLTF
TRBJ1-2 TRBV7-4 CASSPVGGAYGYTF
TRBJ2-5 TRBV7-8 CASSPLRGGPRETQYF
TRBJ2-1 TRBV30 CAWSDGTGVQNEQFF
TRBJ2-2 TRBV4-1 CASSPGRNPNTGELFF
TRBJ2-1 TRBV29-1 CSVADGRNNEQFF
TRBJ1-1 TRBV7-2 CASSFISVDTEAFF
TRBJ2-5 TRBV27 CASSSLAGEDQETQYF
TRBJ2-1 TRBV10-2 CATKGGTGSYNEQFF
TRBJ1-2 TRBV30 CACLLGGNGYTF
TRBJ2-3 TRBV9 CASSMDPRGDTQYF
TRBJ2-7 TRBV5-4 CASSQTGAGDEQYF
TRBJ2-1 TRBV29-1 CSVVTGHQEHYNEQFF
TRBJ1-6 TRBV15 CATSKFRQKNSPLHF
TRBJ2-7 TRBV25-1 CASSPGLLYEQYF
TRBJ2-7 TRBV6-5 CASSRMDRPYEQYF
TRBJ2-2 TRBV30 CAWSVGMNTGELFF
TRBJ2-7 TRBV2 CASSLYGTDLSYEQYF
TRBJ2-2 TRBV19 CASSIEGELFF
TRBJ1-5 TRBV2 CASSATDRDNQPQHF
TRBJ2-7 TRBV14 CASSQDRVTATLSSYEQYF
TRBJ1-1 TRBV7-6 CASSPDGQPEAFF
TRBJ1-2 TRBV9 CASSVVGGEYGYTF
TRBJ2-1 TRBV6-5 CASSYSINGGEQFF
TRBJ2-7 TRBV23-1 CASSQRTGLEEQYF
TRBJ2-1 TRBV29-1 CSVTGGYLNEQFF
TRBJ1-6 TRBV27 CASRFGGAHSPLHF
TRBJ2-5 TRBV5-1 CASSLDVGLETQYF
TRBJ2-7 TRBV13 CASSSGWAEQYF
TRBJ2-1 TRBV29-1 CSVEFLLNEQFF
TRBJ2-5 TRBV11-2 CASSRRTFQETQYF
TRBJ1-2 TRBV10-3 CAIQGANYGYTF
TRBJ2-7 TRBV10-3 CAISLAGGNDEQYF
TRBJ2-1 TRBV29-1 CSVDGRGSFNEQFF
TRBJ2-1 TRBV30 CAWSAGTEQFF
TRBJ2-3 TRBV7-6 CASSPFEGASTDTQYF
TRBJ2-5 TRBV11-2 CASSLGQGLAETQYF
TRBJ2-1 TRBV11-2 CASSLERGGYNEQFF
TRBJ1-5 TRBV27 CASSSFNHGDSNQPQHF
TRBJ1-6 TRBV5-1 CASSPGTENSPLHF
TRBJ2-5 TRBV2 CASSEAPRVETQYF